The text below deals with one T cell receptor beta chain. How the authors handled the data: Reference gene primer amplification yielded estimated nucleated cell counts. The protocol was immunoSEQ multiplex PCR, while the TCRdb copy is restricted to in-frame clones and leaves out a portion. For V, J and clone size, that table is used; D and trimming come from the DNA. The repertoire consists of approximately 74,000 clones, with 80% to 95% occurring once and the leading ten covering approximately 4.8%. The data belong to a study of blood T cell repertoires in COVID-19. Study at large: Sites across the United States, Italy and Spain contributed samples from acute and convalescent COVID-19. In each case, the material was cDNA or gDNA derived from T cells, B-cell-depleted T cells, or PBMCs.

In germline, CDR1 is SGHTA, CDR2 FQGNSA. This CDR3 comprises 16 residues. The germline V and J ends were trimmed by 5 bases and 2 bases, with 16 bases remaining between them. The sequence came from an older woman with active COVID-19. The sample consisted of peripheral blood. The rearrangement joins TRBV7-2 to TRBJ2-4; D perhaps matches TRBD2 (5 bases). CDR3 nucleotide sequence: TGTGCCAGCAGCCAGACCTCCACTAGATCCAAAAACATTCAGTACTTC. Amino acids: CASSQTSTRSKNIQYF.